The present entry profiles one T cell receptor beta chain with its context. Its cognate antigen is unknown. The data originate from a study of T cells in localized non-small cell lung cancer. Findings and caveats of the study: Density of T cells in blood, when higher, went with longer overall survival. In adjacent lung appeared a median 57 of the top 100 tumor clones. It remains possible that heterogeneity exists, since only one tumor region was sequenced.

Repertoires were generated with immunoSEQ multiplex PCR, while TCRdb's copy carries only in-frame clones and drops some. The table has around 96,000 clones, roughly 88% seen once. Sequences were derived from PBMCs, sampled before any cancer treatment. The sequence derives from a woman aged 35 to 69 with stage II squamous cell lung carcinoma.

The CDR3 region is CASRGPDTQYF. As DNA, the CDR3 is TGTGCCAGCAGGGGCCCAGATACGCAGTATTTT. This chain links TRBV2 with TRBJ2-3; D ambiguous. The ends were cut back, 6 bases at V and 4 bases at J, with 5 bases in the middle. Germline CDR1 is SNHLY and CDR2 is FYNNEI. The CDR3 is made up of 11 amino acids.